This entry lists 30 T cell receptor beta chains sequenced from one sample in a study of shared clonotypes between healthy human individuals. The repertoire was sequenced with immunoSEQ multiplex PCR; TCRdb's copy has only in-frame clones and lacks some. The data contain a few million clones, about 90% of them singletons. The sample comprised naive CD4+ T cells from PBMCs. Specified subset: CD45RA+ positively selected. The receptors originated from a man younger than 30 in good health. Some clones in this sample may be carry-over from other donors' samples.

This clone was seen only once. The gene calls are TRBV12-5 and TRBJ2-7, with D perhaps matching TRBD1 (5 bases). The CDR3 is 13 residues long. Germline CDR1 is LGHNT and CDR2 is FRNRAP. Between the trimmed V and J ends, which lost 6 bases and 1 base, there was a span of 10 bases. The DNA of the CDR3 is TGTGCTAGTGGCGAAGGGGAATCCTACGAGCAGTACTTC. It codes for CASGEGESYEQYF.

The chain joins TRBV4-2 to TRBJ2-1, with 12 nucleotides matching TRBD2. V dropped 4 bases and J dropped 3; count of bases not matched to a gene: 7. Germline-derived CDR1 and CDR2 are LGHNA and YNFKEQ. The CDR3 length is 17 residues. DNA for the CDR3: TGTGCCAGCAGCCCCGTTCTAGCGGGAGGGAACTACAATGAGCAGTTCTTC. This translates into CASSPVLAGGNYNEQFF.

This chain connects TRBV9 to TRBJ2-6, with 9 bases matching TRBD1. The CDR3 length is 18 residues. Trimming took 3 bases from V and 4 from J; bases not matched to a gene: 11. Germline CDR1 SGDLS, CDR2 YYNGEE. The CDR3 protein is CASSARQGGKSGANVLTF. Written as DNA, the CDR3 is TGTGCCAGCAGCGCTCGACAGGGGGGAAAGTCAGGGGCCAACGTCCTGACTTTC.

V is TRBV7-2 and J is TRBJ2-5; tentatively, D is TRBD2 (5 bases). CDR1 is SGHTA, CDR2 FQGNSA, per germline. The CDR3 loop spans 14 amino acids. Between the trimmed V and J ends, which lost 3 bases and 2 bases, there was a span of 10 bases. The CDR3 protein is CASSFLATQETQYF. CDR3 in DNA: TGTGCCAGCAGCTTCCTAGCCACTCAAGAGACCCAGTACTTC.

This chain uses TRBV5-6 with TRBJ2-5; either TRBD1 or TRBD2 may fit D (7 bases each). V was shortened by 5 bases and J by 3 bases, with 17 bases between the two germline ends. Germline V gene lookup returns CDR1 SGHDT and CDR2 YYEEEE. CDR3 length equals 15 residues. CDR3 sequence: CASRERDRQKETQYF. CDR3 DNA sequence: TGTGCCAGCAGGGAGCGGGACAGACAAAAAGAGACCCAGTACTTC.

This clone was observed once. The chain uses TRBV7-2 and TRBJ2-7; unclear D gene. The V end was cut by 7 bases, the J end by 2 bases, with 15 bases between. This CDR3 spans 14 amino acids. Germline CDR1 reads SGHTA; CDR2 reads FQGNSA. As DNA, the CDR3 is TGTGCCAGCACCGAAGTTGGCGGTCCCTACGAGCAGTACTTC. Translating it yields CASTEVGGPYEQYF.

The chain's CDR3 is CASSLVGTGGLEQYF. Written as DNA, the CDR3 is TGTGCCAGCAGCTTGGTCGGGACAGGGGGCTTGGAGCAGTACTTC. This chain joins TRBV5-5 and TRBJ2-7, with 12 bases lining up with TRBD1. This CDR3 region has 15 residues. Unmatched junction bases numbered 5, after V lost 0 bases and J lost 7 bases. Germline-derived CDR1 and CDR2 are SGHKS and YYEKEE (reference sequence).

This chain connects TRBV1 to TRBJ1-1. TRBV1 is deemed a pseudogene. The length of the CDR3 is 14 residues. DNA of the CDR3: TGCACCAGCAGCCAAGCCAGAGATCCTACTGAAGCTTTCTTT. This encodes CTSSQARDPTEAFF.

As for this clone: Different DNA sequences within this sample yield the same CDR3. The chain uses TRBV28 and TRBJ1-5; 8 nucleotides line up with TRBD1. The CDR3 totals 15 residues. The trim removed 5 bases at V and 4 bases at J, leaving 7 bases unmatched. The germline gives CDR1 MDHEN, CDR2 SYDVKM. The CDR3: CASSPTGALNQPQHF. CDR3 DNA sequence: TGTGCCAGCAGTCCGACAGGGGCCTTAAATCAGCCCCAGCATTTT.

The sample holds one count of this clone. The rearrangement uses TRBV30 and TRBJ2-1, with 9 bases that match TRBD1. The germline CDR1 and CDR2 sequences are GTSNPN and SVGIG (reference sequence). This CDR3 region has 13 residues. V lost 4 bases, J lost 9 bases, and 7 bases stayed unmatched. The CDR3 region has the DNA TGTGCCTGGAAAGGGACAGGGCTTGGTGAGCAGTTCTTC. Protein product: CAWKGTGLGEQFF.

A note on this clone: Other nucleotide sequences from this sample produce the same CDR3. This chain connects TRBV6-5 to TRBJ2-2; D gene uncertain. The V gene's germline CDR1 is MNHEY and CDR2 SVGAGI. This CDR3 has 11 amino acids. Trimming removed 5 bases at V and 8 bases at J, with 6 bases between. CDR3: CASSRAGELFF. In nucleotides, the CDR3 is TGTGCCAGCAGTAGGGCGGGGGAGCTGTTTTTT.

The chain is built from TRBV9 and TRBJ2-3; D is ambiguous. Germline loops: CDR1 SGDLS, CDR2 YYNGEE. The CDR3 length is 17 residues. The V end was cut by 4 bases, the J end by 2 bases, with 20 bases between. CDR3 amino acids: CASSSSSGGRLTDTQYF. CDR3 DNA: TGTGCCAGCAGCTCCAGTAGTGGTGGCAGACTCACAGATACGCAGTATTTT.

The CDR3 DNA follows: TGTGCCAGCAGTCGGAGGGTTGGGGAGACCCAGTACTTC. Protein sequence: CASSRRVGETQYF. This chain uses TRBV25-1 with TRBJ2-5; weak D call: TRBD2 (6 bases). The germline V and J ends were trimmed by 5 bases and 5 bases, with 12 bases remaining between them. Germline CDR1 MGHDK, CDR2 SYGVNS. This CDR3 has 13 amino acids. Together with reference TRBV25-1 and TRBJ2-5, the CDR3 gives the full variable domain: EADIYQTPRYLVIGTGKKITLECSQTMGHDKMYWYQQDPGMELHLIHYSYGVNSTEKGDLSSESTVSRIRTEHFPLTLESARPSHTSQYLCASSRRVGETQYFGPGTRLLVL.

This rearrangement joins TRBV9 to TRBJ2-2; TRBD2 agrees at 10 bases. With 3 bases clipped from V and 5 bases from J, the junction kept 13 bases outside the gene matches. This CDR3 spans 18 amino acids. Germline values: CDR1 SGDLS, CDR2 YYNGEE. The DNA of the CDR3 is TGTGCCAGCAGCGGGGGGACTAGCGAGAAGTGGTGGACCGGGGAGCTGTTTTTT. Translated, it gives CASSGGTSEKWWTGELFF.

In this sample, this clone turned up once. V gene TRBV6-6 combines with J gene TRBJ2-7, with TRBD2 matching 7 bases. Germline V lookup: CDR1 MNHNY, CDR2 SVGAGI (reference sequence). The ends lost 0 bases at V and 3 bases at J; junction bases unmatched: 5. The CDR3 sequence is 15 residues long. The CDR3 is CASSYSQERDYEQYF. DNA of the CDR3: TGTGCCAGCAGTTACTCCCAGGAGCGGGACTACGAGCAGTACTTC.

V is TRBV5-1 and J is TRBJ2-3, with 8 bases identical to TRBD1. The CDR3 is 15 amino acids. The trim removed 0 bases at V and 4 bases at J, leaving 4 bases unmatched. The germline V gene encodes CDR1 SGHRS and CDR2 YFSETQ. The CDR3: CASSLGRGQSDTQYF. In nucleotides, the CDR3 is TGCGCCAGCAGCTTGGGCAGGGGGCAGTCAGATACGCAGTATTTT.

The V gene is TRBV4-1, the J gene TRBJ1-5; D is unresolved. Germline V gives CDR1 MGHRA, CDR2 YSYEKL. CDR3 length equals 16 residues. Trimming took 0 bases from V and 2 from J, leaving 11 bases between them. The CDR3 region is CASSQDPTSRNQPQHF. In nucleotides, the CDR3 is TGCGCCAGCAGCCAAGACCCAACCTCTCGCAATCAGCCCCAGCATTTT.

This CDR3 is CASLKRRDTEAFF. The CDR3 region has the DNA TGTGCCAGCCTAAAAAGGCGTGACACTGAAGCTTTCTTT. The chain carries TRBV6-5 and TRBJ1-1; D not resolved. The V gene's germline CDR1 is MNHEY and CDR2 SVGAGI. The CDR3 extends over 13 amino acids. V lost 8 bases and J lost 3, with 13 bases in between.

The chain recombines TRBV5-8 with TRBJ1-2; D is uncertain. CDR3 length: 14 amino acids. V lost 2 bases and J lost 4, with 12 bases in between. Germline CDR1 is SGHTS and CDR2 is YDEGEE. The CDR3 spells CASSLSLNTYGYTF. The CDR3 DNA is TGTGCCAGCAGCTTAAGTCTGAACACCTATGGCTACACCTTC.

A single count supports this clone. The chain has TRBV27 and TRBJ1-6, with unresolved D. V was pared by 1 base and J by 3 bases, with 13 bases between. CDR3 length: 17 residues. Germline CDR1 MNHEY, CDR2 SMNVEV (reference sequence). The CDR3 DNA reads as TGTGCCAGCAGTTTATTCGGGCAGCGATACTATAATTCACCCCTCCACTTT. Translation: CASSLFGQRYYNSPLHF.

The chain combines TRBV7-3 with TRBJ1-1, with TRBD1 as a possible D gene (6 bases). V was clipped by 0 bases and J by 4 bases, with 15 bases between them. Germline values: CDR1 SGHTA, CDR2 FQGTGA. The CDR3 covers 16 residues. CDR3 DNA: TGTGCCAGCAGCTTAACGGGGGGGCCCTCGGGCACTGAAGCTTTCTTT. Its protein product is CASSLTGGPSGTEAFF.

V is TRBV15 and J is TRBJ1-5; D is unresolved. This CDR3 is built from 15 residues. V lost 3 bases and J 2 bases, leaving 11 bases between the germline ends. Germline V CDR1 and CDR2: LNHNV, YYDKDF (reference sequence). DNA of the CDR3: TGTGCCACCAGCAGGGACGGCCACGGCAATCAGCCCCAGCATTTT. Protein sequence: CATSRDGHGNQPQHF.

The chain uses TRBV27 and TRBJ2-3; possibly TRBD2 for D (6 bases). With 5 bases removed from V and 2 bases from J, the gap between germline ends came to 14 bases. Germline CDR1 and CDR2: MNHEY and SMNVEV (reference sequence). This CDR3 comprises 15 residues. CDR3 nucleotides: TGTGCCAGCAGTGTAGGGACTCTGATCACAGATACGCAGTATTTT. Protein sequence: CASSVGTLITDTQYF.

J is TRBJ2-2 and V is TRBV19; D might be TRBD1 (6 bases). The ends were cut back, 11 bases at V and 2 bases at J, with 15 bases in the middle. CDR1 is LNHDA and CDR2 is SQIVND in the germline V gene (reference sequence). This CDR3 is built from 14 residues. CDR3 sequence: CAARTDPNTGELFF. CDR3 nucleotide sequence: TGTGCCGCTAGGACAGATCCCAACACCGGGGAGCTGTTTTTT.

The chain combines TRBV21-1 with TRBJ2-2; TRBD1 is the table's D call and was not checked against the DNA. TRBV21-1 is a listed pseudogene. The CDR3 sequence is 16 residues long. CDR3 loop: CASSFRSDNDPGELFF. CDR3 DNA sequence: TGTGCCAGCAGCTTCCGTTCCGACAATGACCCCGGGGAGCTGTTTTTT.

The V gene is TRBV12-2, the J gene TRBJ1-5. TRBV12-2 is deemed a pseudogene. This CDR3 is built from 15 residues. The CDR3 DNA reads as TGTGCAAGTCGCACGCCAAGGGGGGTCGGACAGCCCCAGCATTTT. Its protein is CASRTPRGVGQPQHF.

The rearrangement uses TRBV5-1 and TRBJ2-7; D may be TRBD1 or TRBD2 (6 bases each). Germline V gene data show CDR1 as SGHRS and CDR2 as YFSETQ. V was pared by 0 bases and J by 4 bases, with 14 bases between. This CDR3 is built from 15 residues. In DNA form, the CDR3 reads TGCGCCAGCAGCTTGGATCCGGGGGCGAGGTACGAGCAGTACTTC. Protein product: CASSLDPGARYEQYF.

The V call is TRBV14, the J call TRBJ2-1, with 11 positions matching TRBD1. The germline V gene has CDR1 SGHDN and CDR2 FVKESK. V shed 3 bases and J 5 bases; nucleotides not matched to a gene: 6. This CDR3 has 16 residues. Written as DNA, the CDR3 is TGTGCCAGCAGCCAGAGGACAGGGGGCCAACACAATGAGCAGTTCTTC. It encodes CASSQRTGGQHNEQFF.

The chain uses TRBV2 and TRBJ2-2; TRBD2 matches 8 bases. The germline V gene has CDR1 SNHLY and CDR2 FYNNEI. This CDR3 region has 15 residues. With V trimmed by 1 base and J by 5 bases, 3 bases remained unmatched. The CDR3 DNA follows: TGTGCCAGCAGTGAAGAGGCGGGAGGTACCGGGGAGCTGTTTTTT. Encoded protein: CASSEEAGGTGELFF.

The V call is TRBV30, the J call TRBJ2-1; D possibly corresponds to TRBD2 (6 bases). The germline V gene encodes CDR1 GTSNPN and CDR2 SVGIG (reference sequence). The length of the CDR3 is 14 residues. Trimming pared 1 base from V and 6 bases from J, leaving 13 bases between. CDR3 sequence (DNA): TGTGCCTGGAGTGGGCTAGCGATTTCCAATGAGCAGTTCTTC. Its translation: CAWSGLAISNEQFF.